The rows below give T cell receptor beta chains drawn from one sample of a study of cytotoxic CD8 clonotypes in ibrutinib-treated CLL. The method was immunoSEQ multiplex PCR; TCRdb's version includes in-frame clones alone and lacks a portion of them. The table shows tens of thousands of clones, with around 60% occurring only once. This specimen consisted of PBMCs, obtained after 24 months of ibrutinib treatment. The receptors stem from a human donor with chronic lymphocytic leukemia. The CDR3 runs from the conserved cysteine through the conserved F or W. A D gene is named only where the DNA matches it firmly. Some rows have no size entry. The others give once, few or many, or a class for an expanded clone.

clone_size: NA
j_call: TRBJ1-5
d_call: NA
v_call: TRBV21-1
cdr3_nt: TGTGCCAGCAGCAAAGCGCTTATTTGTTGTCAGCCCCAGCATTTT
cdr3_aa: CASSKALICCQPQHF

clone_size: few
j_call: TRBJ2-5
d_call: NA
v_call: TRBV6-1
cdr3_nt: TGTGCCAGCAGAATCGGGACGGTTCAAGAGACCCAGTACTTC
cdr3_aa: CASRIGTVQETQYF

clone_size: NA
j_call: TRBJ1-5
d_call: NA
v_call: TRBV2
cdr3_nt: TGTGCCAGCAGACCCCTCTTTAGCAATCAGCCCCAGCATTTT
cdr3_aa: CASRPLFSNQPQHF

clone_size: many
j_call: TRBJ1-2
d_call: NA
v_call: TRBV15
cdr3_nt: TGTGCCACCAGCAGAGCACGGGATGCTGGCTATGGCTACACCTTC
cdr3_aa: CATSRARDAGYGYTF

clone_size: NA
j_call: TRBJ2-2
d_call: TRBD2
v_call: TRBV27
cdr3_nt: TGTGCCAGCAGTGTCATAGCGGGAGTCGGGTCCGGGGAGCTGTTTTTT
cdr3_aa: CASSVIAGVGSGELFF

clone_size: NA
j_call: TRBJ2-5
d_call: TRBD2
v_call: TRBV28
cdr3_nt: TGTGCCAGCAGTTTCCTAACACTAGCGGGAGGGCCTGGAGAGACCCAGTACTTC
cdr3_aa: CASSFLTLAGGPGETQYF

clone_size: once
j_call: TRBJ2-1
d_call: TRBD2
v_call: TRBV7-2
cdr3_nt: TGTGCCAGCAGCTTAGTGAGCGGGGCGTCCTACAATGAGCAGTTCTTC
cdr3_aa: CASSLVSGASYNEQFF

clone_size: NA
j_call: TRBJ2-2
d_call: NA
v_call: TRBV6-5
cdr3_nt: TGTGCCAGCAGTTACGTTACGAACACCGGGGAGCTGTTTTTT
cdr3_aa: CASSYVTNTGELFF

clone_size: many
j_call: TRBJ2-5
d_call: NA
v_call: TRBV27
cdr3_nt: TGTGCCAGCAGTGTCAACGGCGAGACCCAGTACTTC
cdr3_aa: CASSVNGETQYF

clone_size: many
j_call: TRBJ1-1
d_call: NA
v_call: TRBV6-5
cdr3_nt: TGTGCCAGCAGTTACTCGTTTACAGGAGGAACTGAAGCTTTCTTT
cdr3_aa: CASSYSFTGGTEAFF

clone_size: few
j_call: TRBJ2-7
d_call: TRBD2
v_call: TRBV19
cdr3_nt: TGTGCCAGTAGTGAGAGCGGGAGGGCCCGCGAGCAGTACTTC
cdr3_aa: CASSESGRAREQYF

clone_size: NA
j_call: TRBJ2-7
d_call: TRBD1
v_call: TRBV28
cdr3_nt: TGTGCCAGCAGCCCGTCGGGGACAGCCGAGCAGTACTTC
cdr3_aa: CASSPSGTAEQYF

clone_size: NA
j_call: TRBJ2-3
d_call: NA
v_call: TRBV11-1
cdr3_nt: TGTGCCAGCAGCTTAGCCGTGGCGGCTAGCACAGATACGCAGTATTTT
cdr3_aa: CASSLAVAASTDTQYF